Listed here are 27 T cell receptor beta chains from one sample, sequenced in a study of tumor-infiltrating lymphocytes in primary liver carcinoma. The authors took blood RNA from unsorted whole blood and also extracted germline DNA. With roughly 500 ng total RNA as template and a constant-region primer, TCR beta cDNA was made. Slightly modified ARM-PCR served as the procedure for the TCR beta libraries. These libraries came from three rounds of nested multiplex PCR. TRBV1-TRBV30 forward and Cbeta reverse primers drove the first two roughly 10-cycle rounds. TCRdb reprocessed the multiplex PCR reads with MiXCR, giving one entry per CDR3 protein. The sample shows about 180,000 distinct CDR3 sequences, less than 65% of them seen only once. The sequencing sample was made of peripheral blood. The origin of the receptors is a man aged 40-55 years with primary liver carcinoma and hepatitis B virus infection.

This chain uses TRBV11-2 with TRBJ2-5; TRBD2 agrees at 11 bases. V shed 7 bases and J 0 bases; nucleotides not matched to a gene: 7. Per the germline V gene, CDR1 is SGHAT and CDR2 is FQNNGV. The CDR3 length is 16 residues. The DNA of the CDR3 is TGTGCCAGCACCACTAGCGGGAGCTGTTACCAAGAGACCCAGTACTTC. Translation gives CASTTSGSCYQETQYF. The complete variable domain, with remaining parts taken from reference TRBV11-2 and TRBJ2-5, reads EAGVAQSPRYKIIEKRQSVAFWCNPISGHATLYWYQQILGQGPKLLIQFQNNGVVDDSQLPKDRFSAERLKGVDSTLKIQPAKLEDSAVYLCASTTSGSCYQETQYFGPGTRLLVL.

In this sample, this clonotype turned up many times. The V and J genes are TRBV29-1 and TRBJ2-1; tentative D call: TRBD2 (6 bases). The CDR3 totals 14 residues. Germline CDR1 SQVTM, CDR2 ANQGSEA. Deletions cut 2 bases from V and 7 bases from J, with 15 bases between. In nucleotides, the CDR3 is TGCAGCGTTGAACCAACTAGCCGCTTAAATGAGCAGTTCTTC. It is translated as CSVEPTSRLNEQFF.

Here the CDR3 DNA reads TGTGCCAGCAGCTTAGGGACAGGGACAAGTGAAAAACTGTTTTTT. As protein: CASSLGTGTSEKLFF. The chain links TRBV7-8 to TRBJ1-4, with 8 nucleotides matching TRBD1. CDR1 and CDR2 (germline): SGHVS, FQNEAQ. CDR3 size: 15 residues. V was pared by 1 base and J by 7 bases, with 5 bases of the junction left unmatched. Combining the CDR3 with reference TRBV7-8 and TRBJ1-4 gives the whole variable domain GAGVSQSPRYKVAKRGQDVALRCDPISGHVSLFWYQQALGQGPEFLTYFQNEAQLDKSGLPSDRFFAERPEGSVSTLKIQRTQQEDSAVYLCASSLGTGTSEKLFFGSGTQLSVL.

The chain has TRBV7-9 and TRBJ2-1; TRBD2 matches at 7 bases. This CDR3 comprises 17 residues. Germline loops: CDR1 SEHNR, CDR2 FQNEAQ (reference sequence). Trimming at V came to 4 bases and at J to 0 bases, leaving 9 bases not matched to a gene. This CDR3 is CASSSLAGLSSYNEQFF. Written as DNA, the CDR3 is TGTGCCAGCAGCTCATTAGCGGGCCTGAGCTCCTACAATGAGCAGTTCTTC.

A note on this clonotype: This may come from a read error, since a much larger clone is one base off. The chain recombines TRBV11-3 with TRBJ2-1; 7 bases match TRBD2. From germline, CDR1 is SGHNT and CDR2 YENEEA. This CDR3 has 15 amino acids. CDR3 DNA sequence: TGTGCCAGCAGCCCTGGGGAGGGGTCCTACAATAAGCAGTTCTTC. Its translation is CASSPGEGSYNKQFF.

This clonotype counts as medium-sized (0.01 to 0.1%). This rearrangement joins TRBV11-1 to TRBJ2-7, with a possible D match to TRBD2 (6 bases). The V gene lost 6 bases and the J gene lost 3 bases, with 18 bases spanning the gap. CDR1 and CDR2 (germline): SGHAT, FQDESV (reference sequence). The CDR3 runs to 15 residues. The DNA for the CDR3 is TGTGCCAGCAGTCTTGGAGGGGCCATCAGCTACGAGCAGTACTTC. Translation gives CASSLGGAISYEQYF.

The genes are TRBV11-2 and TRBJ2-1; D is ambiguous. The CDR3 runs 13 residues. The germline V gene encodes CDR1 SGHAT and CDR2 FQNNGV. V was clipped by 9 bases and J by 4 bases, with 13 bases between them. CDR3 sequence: CARSLGTYNEQFF. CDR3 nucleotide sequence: TGTGCCAGGAGCCTAGGAACGTACAATGAGCAGTTCTTC.

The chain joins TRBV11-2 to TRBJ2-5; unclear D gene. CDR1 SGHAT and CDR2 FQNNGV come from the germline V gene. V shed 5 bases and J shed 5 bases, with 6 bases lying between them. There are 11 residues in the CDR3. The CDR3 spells CASSTRETQYF. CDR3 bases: TGTGCCAGCAGCACCAGGGAGACCCAGTACTTC.

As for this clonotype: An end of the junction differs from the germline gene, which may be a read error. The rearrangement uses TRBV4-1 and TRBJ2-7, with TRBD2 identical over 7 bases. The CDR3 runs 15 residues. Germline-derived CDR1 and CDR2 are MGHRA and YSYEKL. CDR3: CASSFEGGSAYEQYF. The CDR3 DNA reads TGTGCCAGCAGCTTCGAGGGCGGGAGCGCCTACGAGCAGTACTTC.

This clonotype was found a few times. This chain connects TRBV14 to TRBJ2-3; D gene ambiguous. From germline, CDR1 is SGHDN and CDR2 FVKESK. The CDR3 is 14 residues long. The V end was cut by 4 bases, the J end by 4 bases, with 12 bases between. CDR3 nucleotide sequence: TGTGCCAGCAGCCCTGATTACGGCGCAGATACGCAGTATTTT. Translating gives CASSPDYGADTQYF.

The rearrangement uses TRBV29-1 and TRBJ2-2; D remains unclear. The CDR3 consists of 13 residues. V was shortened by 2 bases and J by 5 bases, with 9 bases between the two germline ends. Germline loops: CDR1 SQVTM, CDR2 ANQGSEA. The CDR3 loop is CSVEKDWTGELFF. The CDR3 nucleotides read TGCAGCGTTGAAAAGGATTGGACCGGGGAGCTGTTTTTT.

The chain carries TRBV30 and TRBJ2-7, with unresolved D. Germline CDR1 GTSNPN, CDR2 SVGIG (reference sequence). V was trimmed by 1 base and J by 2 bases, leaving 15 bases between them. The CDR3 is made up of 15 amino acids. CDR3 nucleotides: TGTGCCTGGAGTGGGAGAGCGAATGTGCCCTACGAGCAGTACTTC. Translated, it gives CAWSGRANVPYEQYF. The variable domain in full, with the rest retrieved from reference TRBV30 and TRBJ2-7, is SQTIHQWPATLVQPVGSPLSLECTVEGTSNPNLYWYRQAAGRGLQLLFYSVGIGQISSEVPQNLSASRPQDRQFILSSKKLLLSDSGFYLCAWSGRANVPYEQYFGPGTRLTVT.

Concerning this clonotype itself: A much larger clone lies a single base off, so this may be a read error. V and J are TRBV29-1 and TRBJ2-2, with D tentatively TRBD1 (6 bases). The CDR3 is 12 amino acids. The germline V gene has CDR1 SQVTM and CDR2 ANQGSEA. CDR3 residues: CRSTGLTGELFF. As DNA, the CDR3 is TGCAGGTCTACAGGGTTGACCGGGGAGCTGTTTTTT.

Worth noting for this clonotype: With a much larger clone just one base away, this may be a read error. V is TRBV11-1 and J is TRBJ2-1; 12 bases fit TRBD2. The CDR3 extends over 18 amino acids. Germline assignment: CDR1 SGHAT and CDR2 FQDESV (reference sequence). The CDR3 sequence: CASSLTSGGLSSYNGQFF. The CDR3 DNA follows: TGTGCCAGCAGCCTTACTAGCGGGGGGCTCAGCTCCTACAATGGGCAGTTCTTC.

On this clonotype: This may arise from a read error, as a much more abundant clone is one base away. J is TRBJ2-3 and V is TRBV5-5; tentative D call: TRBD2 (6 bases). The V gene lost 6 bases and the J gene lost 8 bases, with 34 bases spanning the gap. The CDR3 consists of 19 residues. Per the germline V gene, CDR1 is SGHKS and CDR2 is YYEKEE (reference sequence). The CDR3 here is CASNWLPAEPGLPLGTQYF. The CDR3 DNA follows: TGTGCCAGCAACTGGCTCCCCGCTGAACCGGGACTCCCTTTGGGTACGCAGTATTTT.

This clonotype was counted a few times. The CDR3 bases are TGCGCCAGCAGCCAAGTCGGGGGATACATGAACACTGAAGCTTTCTTT. Translation gives CASSQVGGYMNTEAFF. The V call is TRBV4-1, the J call TRBJ1-1; a weak D match, TRBD1 (5 bases). V was clipped by 1 base and J by 0 bases, with 12 bases between them. Germline CDR1 and CDR2: MGHRA and YSYEKL. The CDR3 is 16 amino acids.

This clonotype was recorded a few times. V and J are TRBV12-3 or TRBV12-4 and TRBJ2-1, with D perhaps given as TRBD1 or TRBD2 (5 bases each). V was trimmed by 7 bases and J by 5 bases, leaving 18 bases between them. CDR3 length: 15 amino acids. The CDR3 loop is CASTPPGTLHNEQFF. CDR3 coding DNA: TGTGCCAGCACCCCCCCGGGGACCTTACACAATGAGCAGTTCTTC.

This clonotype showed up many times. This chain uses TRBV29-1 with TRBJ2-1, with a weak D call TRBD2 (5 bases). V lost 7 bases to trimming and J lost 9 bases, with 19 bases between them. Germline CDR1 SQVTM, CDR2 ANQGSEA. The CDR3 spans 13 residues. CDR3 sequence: CSALPSAGAEQFF. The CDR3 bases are TGCAGCGCCCTCCCTTCGGCGGGCGCTGAGCAGTTCTTC.

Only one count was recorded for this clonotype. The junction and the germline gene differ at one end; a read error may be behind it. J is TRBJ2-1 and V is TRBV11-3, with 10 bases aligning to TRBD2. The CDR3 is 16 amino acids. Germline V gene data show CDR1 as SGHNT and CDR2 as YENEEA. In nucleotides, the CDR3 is TGTGCCAGCAGCTTACCAGGGACTAGCGAGAGAGGTGAGCAGTTATTC. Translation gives CASSLPGTSERGEQLF.

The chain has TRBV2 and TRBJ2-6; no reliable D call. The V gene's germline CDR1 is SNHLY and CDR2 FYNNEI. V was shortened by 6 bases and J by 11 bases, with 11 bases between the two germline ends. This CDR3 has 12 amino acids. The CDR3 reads CASSLTRDVLTF. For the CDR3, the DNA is TGTGCCAGCAGCCTAACACGAGACGTCCTGACTTTC. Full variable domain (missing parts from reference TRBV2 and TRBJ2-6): EPEVTQTPSHQVTQMGQEVILRCVPISNHLYFYWYRQILGQKVEFLVSFYNNEISEKSEIFDDQFSVERPDGSNFTLKIRSTKLEDSAMYFCASSLTRDVLTFGAGSRLTVL.

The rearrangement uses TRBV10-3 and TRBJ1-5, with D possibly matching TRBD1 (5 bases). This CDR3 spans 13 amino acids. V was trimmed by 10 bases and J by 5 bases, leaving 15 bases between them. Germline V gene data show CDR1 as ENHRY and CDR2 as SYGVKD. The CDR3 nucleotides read TGTGCCACTACTCAGGGAGATGATCAGCCCCAGCATTTT. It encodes CATTQGDDQPQHF.

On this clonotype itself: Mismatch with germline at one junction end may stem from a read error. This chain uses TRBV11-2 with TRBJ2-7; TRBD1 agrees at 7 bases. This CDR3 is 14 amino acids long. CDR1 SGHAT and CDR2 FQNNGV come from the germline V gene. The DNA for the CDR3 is TGTGCCAGCAGCTATGACAGGGATAAGGACGAGCAGTACTTT. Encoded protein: CASSYDRDKDEQYF.

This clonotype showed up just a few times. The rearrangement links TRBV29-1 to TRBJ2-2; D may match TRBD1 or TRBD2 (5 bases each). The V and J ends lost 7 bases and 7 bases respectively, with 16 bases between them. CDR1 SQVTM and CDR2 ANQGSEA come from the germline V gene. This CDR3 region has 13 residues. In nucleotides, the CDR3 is TGCAGCGCTCGGGACCCTAGTCTCGGGGAGCTGTTTTTT. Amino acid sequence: CSARDPSLGELFF.

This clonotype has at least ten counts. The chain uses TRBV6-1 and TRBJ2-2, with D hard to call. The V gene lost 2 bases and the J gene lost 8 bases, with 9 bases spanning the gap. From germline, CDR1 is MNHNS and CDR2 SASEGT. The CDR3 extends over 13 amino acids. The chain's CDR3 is CASSEHGAGELFF. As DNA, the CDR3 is TGTGCCAGCAGTGAACACGGAGCAGGGGAGCTGTTTTTT.

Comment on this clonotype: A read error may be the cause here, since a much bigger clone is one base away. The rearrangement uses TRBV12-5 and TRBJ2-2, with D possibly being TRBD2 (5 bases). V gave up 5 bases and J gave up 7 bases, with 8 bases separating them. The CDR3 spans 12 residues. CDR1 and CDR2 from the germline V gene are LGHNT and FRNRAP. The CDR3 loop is CASGAGDGELFF. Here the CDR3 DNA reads TGTGCTAGTGGTGCCGGGGACGGGGAGCTGTTTTTT.

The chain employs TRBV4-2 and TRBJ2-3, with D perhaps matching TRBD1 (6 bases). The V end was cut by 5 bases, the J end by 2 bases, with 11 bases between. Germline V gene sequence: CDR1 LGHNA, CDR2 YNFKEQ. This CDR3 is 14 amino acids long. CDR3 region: CASSRGKNTDTQYF. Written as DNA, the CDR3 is TGTGCCAGCAGCAGGGGGAAGAACACAGATACGCAGTATTTT.

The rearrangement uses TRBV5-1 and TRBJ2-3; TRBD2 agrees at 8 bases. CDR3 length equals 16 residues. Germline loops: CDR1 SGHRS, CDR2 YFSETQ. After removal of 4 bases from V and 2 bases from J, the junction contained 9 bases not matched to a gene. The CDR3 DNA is TGCGCCAGCAGCGCAGGACTAGCCCTCCCCACAGATACGCAGTATTTT. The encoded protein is CASSAGLALPTDTQYF.